This T cell receptor (beta chain) originates from a study of shared clonotypes between healthy human individuals. Measured with immunoSEQ multiplex PCR; TCRdb has only the in-frame clones, and not every one. In the table there are about 2.1 million clones, roughly 93% of which are singletons. Study-level results: Of the naive CD4 clonotypes, approximately 5% were shared across a handful of donors. Depth was large, yet rarefaction showed that sorted-subset sequencing was incomplete.

Concerning this clone: Antigen: not known.

Naive CD8 isolation took CD45RO-negative cells positively selected for CCR7 and excluded terminally differentiated effector memory CD45RA+ cells. CDR3 length: 18 amino acids. The V call is TRBV21-1, the J call TRBJ1-3; TRBD1 is the table's D call, not checked against the DNA. TRBV21-1 is a documented pseudogene. The sequence came from a man in his late teens or twenties in good health. Some clones in this sample may be carry-over from other donors' samples. Sequencing input: naive CD8+ T cells from PBMCs. Here the CDR3 DNA reads TGTGCCAGCAGCAAAGGGGGAGGACAGGGATTCTCTGGAAACACCATATATTTT. It specifies CASSKGGGQGFSGNTIYF.